A selection of T cell receptor beta chains follows, all from one sample in a study of blood T cells in healthy people across ages. TCRdb ran MiXCR on the 5' RACE reads and lists one entry per CDR3 protein. The table includes 1.5 million to 2 million distinct CDR3 sequences, about 50% detected once. Sequenced sample: blood. These receptors all come from a woman between 40 and 55 years old in good health. Both conserved end residues are trimmed from each CDR3.

cdr3_aa v_call
SARDGTENYGYT TRBV20-1
ASSPILAGGPSPEQY TRBV4-2
ASKPDRSAYEQY TRBV12-3/TRBV12-4
ASSPGLADRNTQY TRBV18
ASSYLPGGNYEQY TRBV6-2/TRBV6-3
ASSPMDSYGYT TRBV18
ASSKTDEQY TRBV12-3/TRBV12-4
ASSLLDRGRGTQY TRBV18
SVPKRGDTDTQY TRBV29-1
ASTDPVGAQY TRBV6-2/TRBV6-3
ASSSPSGPVETQY TRBV27
ASSLGLDNNYERY TRBV5-5
ATSDDRDKGTQY TRBV24-1
ASRGKTGVLDKTQY TRBV28
ASSQGGGSGANVLT TRBV4-1
SAGEETAYGYT TRBV20-1
ASSYKVTDTQY TRBV6-2/TRBV6-3
ASSLVGQAGADTQY TRBV5-1
SAGGGGYYEQY TRBV20-1
ASSLSTSRETQY TRBV5-5
ASRGVFNQPQH TRBV5-1
ASSLLFDNEQF TRBV7-9
SVVLTSSNSYEQY TRBV29-1
ASSYPPSSNQPQH TRBV6-6
ASSDPGANEQF TRBV6-5
ASSEYGYT TRBV2
ASRDDPGSHEQC TRBV10-2
SAPKGHPNEQF TRBV20-1
ASSSAGIRGDTQY TRBV12-3/TRBV12-4
SASPPRTGSYNEQF TRBV20-1
ASSFPGTGGANVLT TRBV28
ATSDPRQGKVYGYT TRBV24-1
ASRRGGGGEF TRBV28
ASSSTPGETQY TRBV7-2
ASSPPAQGLETQY TRBV18
AGSGLAGAENEQF TRBV28
AGSLRGDGETQY TRBV28
ASSRPLGYADTQY TRBV27
ASSTSSGGAREQY TRBV7-2
ASSQGTGSRTYEQY TRBV6-1
ASSKFRDRGNETQY TRBV27
ASSLGPNGDETQY TRBV5-1
SVERLAGGEQF TRBV29-1
SASRGEEAF TRBV20-1
AGSSPSGANVLT TRBV27
ATSDFRTGPSWEQY TRBV24-1
SVGAIYEQY TRBV29-1
ASSPRTSGGLFQETQY TRBV6-1
ATSLGHDSGANVLT TRBV24-1
ASSSRGGGYNEQF TRBV7-2
AISATGRETQY TRBV10-3
ASSLFRTGGAEQY TRBV7-2
ASSWGGGGQETQY TRBV6-5
STSQRGTSYNEQF TRBV29-1
ASSYDYGYT TRBV6-2/TRBV6-3
ASSYFSLGTGANVLT TRBV6-5
ASSLGERDTDTQY TRBV7-9
ASSVGTGRSYGYT TRBV9
AINERAFTDTQY TRBV10-3
ASSLEISPSYNEQF TRBV5-1